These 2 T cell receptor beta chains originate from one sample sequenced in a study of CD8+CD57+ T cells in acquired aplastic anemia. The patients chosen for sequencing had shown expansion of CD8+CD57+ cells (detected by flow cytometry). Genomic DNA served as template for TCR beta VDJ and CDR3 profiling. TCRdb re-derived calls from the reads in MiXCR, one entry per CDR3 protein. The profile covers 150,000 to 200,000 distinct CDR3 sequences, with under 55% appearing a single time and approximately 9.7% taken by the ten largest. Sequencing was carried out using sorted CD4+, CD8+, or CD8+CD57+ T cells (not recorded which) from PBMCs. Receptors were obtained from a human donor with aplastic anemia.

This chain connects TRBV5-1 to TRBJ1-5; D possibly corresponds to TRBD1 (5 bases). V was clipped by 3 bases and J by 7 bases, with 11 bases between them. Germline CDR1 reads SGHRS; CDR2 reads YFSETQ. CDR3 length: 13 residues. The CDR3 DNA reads TGCGCCAGCAGCTCCGAGGAGGGGCAGCCCCAGCATTTT. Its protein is CASSSEEGQPQHF. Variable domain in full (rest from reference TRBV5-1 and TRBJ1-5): KAGVTQTPRYLIKTRGQQVTLSCSPISGHRSVSWYQQTPGQGLQFLFEYFSETQRNKGNFPGRFSGRQFSNSRSEMNVSTLELGDSALYLCASSSEEGQPQHFGDGTRLSIL.

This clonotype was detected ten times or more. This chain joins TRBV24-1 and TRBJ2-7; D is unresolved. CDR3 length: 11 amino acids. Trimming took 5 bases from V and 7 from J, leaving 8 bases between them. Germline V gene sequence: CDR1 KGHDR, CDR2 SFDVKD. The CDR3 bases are TGTGCCACCAGTGGAGGCTTTGAGCAGTACTTC. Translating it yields CATSGGFEQYF.